These 32 T cell receptor beta chains came from one sample sequenced in a study of patients and donors after allogeneic stem cell transplantation. Each CDR3 protein gets one entry after TCRdb re-called the RT-PCR reads with MiXCR. The repertoire consists of roughly 230,000 distinct CDR3 sequences, with approximately 14% occurring once and the leading ten covering 9.5% to 13%. The sample was blood, either unsorted or a sorted T cell fraction (not recorded which). The receptors stem from a human donor who was either an allogeneic HSCT recipient or a stem cell or donor lymphocyte infusion donor (not recorded which). It is not recorded whose cells these are; they may come from a transplant donor.

This clonotype has a count of ten or more. The chain is built from TRBV2 and TRBJ1-3; D is undetermined. Trimming shortened V by 6 bases and J by 2 bases, and 5 bases separated the two germline ends. Germline V CDR1 and CDR2: SNHLY, FYNNEI. CDR3 length: 12 residues. DNA of the CDR3: TGTGCCAGCAGATTAACTGGAAACACCATATATTTT. It translates to CASRLTGNTIYF.

V gene TRBV11-2 combines with J gene TRBJ2-3, with 10 nucleotides matching TRBD2. In germline, CDR1 is SGHAT, CDR2 FQNNGV. CDR3 length: 15 amino acids. J lost 5 bases, V lost 2 bases, and 4 bases had no gene match. DNA of the CDR3: TGTGCCAGCAGCTTATTGGGACTAGCGCTAGATACGCAGTATTTT. It codes for CASSLLGLALDTQYF.

V is TRBV7-2 and J is TRBJ2-2, with TRBD2 matching over 8 bases. Per the germline V gene, CDR1 is SGHTA and CDR2 is FQGNSA. There are 18 residues in the CDR3. J gave up 5 bases and V 0 bases, and 11 bases lay outside the gene matches. CDR3 protein: CASSLAASGYPGTGELFF. The CDR3 nucleotides read TGTGCCAGCAGCTTAGCGGCTAGCGGGTACCCGGGGACCGGGGAGCTGTTTTTT.

There are many counts of this clonotype. The V gene is TRBV7-9, the J gene TRBJ1-5, with D uncertain. The CDR3 is made up of 13 amino acids. Trimming cost V 4 bases and J 0 bases, with 4 bases left between them. Germline CDR1 reads SEHNR; CDR2 reads FQNEAQ (reference sequence). The CDR3 DNA reads TGTGCCAGCAGCTCTAATAGCAATCAGCCCCAGCATTTT. Translated: CASSSNSNQPQHF.

This clonotype was observed many times. V is TRBV5-1 and J is TRBJ2-3; 9 bases agree with TRBD2. Per the germline V gene, CDR1 is SGHRS and CDR2 is YFSETQ. The CDR3 sequence is 15 residues long. V dropped 0 bases and J dropped 5; count of bases not matched to a gene: 4. The CDR3 coding sequence is TGCGCCAGCAGCTTGGGCGGGAGGGCCGGAGATACGCAGTATTTT. It codes for CASSLGGRAGDTQYF.

This clonotype was recorded at least ten times. The chain has TRBV12-3 or TRBV12-4 and TRBJ1-6, with TRBD1 as a possible D gene (6 bases). V shed 1 base and J shed 7 bases, with 11 bases lying between them. This CDR3 has 15 residues. The CDR3 loop is CASSLVGQGNSPLHF. CDR3 coding DNA: TGTGCCAGCAGTTTAGTGGGACAAGGGAATTCACCCCTCCACTTT.

The chain carries TRBV11-2 and TRBJ1-1; D might be TRBD1 (5 bases). This CDR3 has 12 residues. Trimming pared 2 bases from V and 10 bases from J, leaving 11 bases between. In germline, CDR1 is SGHAT, CDR2 FQNNGV. The CDR3 DNA follows: TGTGCCAGCAGCTTACCCAGGGTTGGAGCTTTCTTT. It is translated as CASSLPRVGAFF.

This clonotype was detected many times. The chain is built from TRBV29-1 and TRBJ2-3, with no clear D. The CDR3 loop spans 13 amino acids. Germline V lookup: CDR1 SQVTM, CDR2 ANQGSEA. Trimming pared 1 base from V and 6 bases from J, leaving 11 bases between. The CDR3 sequence is CSVEAQVGDTQYF. CDR3 sequence (DNA): TGCAGCGTTGAAGCCCAGGTTGGGGATACGCAGTATTTT.

Only a few counts were recorded for this clonotype. The chain uses TRBV10-3 and TRBJ1-2; 10 bases line up with TRBD1. The CDR3 extends over 15 amino acids. The germline V gene encodes CDR1 ENHRY and CDR2 SYGVKD. Germline trimming cut 6 bases from V and 10 bases from J; bases unmatched to any gene: 14. The CDR3 sequence is CAIRDAGTGVGDYTF. For the CDR3, the DNA is TGTGCCATCAGAGACGCCGGGACAGGGGTCGGGGACTACACCTTC.

This clonotype was picked up many times. The chain links TRBV12-3 or TRBV12-4 to TRBJ1-5, with D possibly being TRBD1 (5 bases). The CDR3 runs 13 residues. The V and J ends lost 5 bases and 5 bases respectively, with 10 bases between them. The CDR3 spells CASSAGTDQPQHF. The CDR3 coding sequence is TGTGCCAGCAGTGCAGGGACGGATCAGCCCCAGCATTTT.

The chain combines TRBV2 with TRBJ1-2; possibly TRBD1 for D (5 bases). Germline CDR1 and CDR2: SNHLY and FYNNEI. The V end lost 5 bases, the J end lost 6 bases, and 19 bases lay between the germline ends. There are 15 residues in the CDR3. The CDR3 reads CASSPLLGPGHGYTF. The DNA for the CDR3 is TGTGCCAGCAGTCCCCTCCTGGGCCCGGGGCATGGCTACACCTTC. The full variable domain, rest sourced from reference TRBV2 and TRBJ1-2, is EPEVTQTPSHQVTQMGQEVILRCVPISNHLYFYWYRQILGQKVEFLVSFYNNEISEKSEIFDDQFSVERPDGSNFTLKIRSTKLEDSAMYFCASSPLLGPGHGYTFGSGTRLTVV.

The chain carries TRBV7-8 and TRBJ1-4; TRBD1 aligns across 7 bases. This CDR3 has 15 residues. From germline, CDR1 is SGHVS and CDR2 FQNEAQ. Trimming took 4 bases from V and 4 from J; bases not matched to a gene: 6. CDR3 residues: CASSSQGTFNEKLFF. The CDR3 coding sequence is TGTGCCAGCAGCTCACAGGGGACATTTAATGAAAAACTGTTTTTT.

This clonotype was recorded a few times. J is TRBJ2-5 and V is TRBV30; 10 bases align to TRBD2. Unmatched junction bases numbered 4, after V lost 0 bases and J lost 3 bases. This CDR3 spans 15 amino acids. CDR1 is GTSNPN and CDR2 is SVGIG in the germline V gene (reference sequence). The CDR3 coding sequence is TGTGCCTGGAGTGTGCCTAGCGGGAGTAAAGAGACCCAGTACTTC. Residues: CAWSVPSGSKETQYF.

The chain employs TRBV15 and TRBJ2-7, with TRBD1 identical over 7 bases. J lost 0 bases, V lost 0 bases, and 8 bases had no gene match. The CDR3 has 17 amino acids. Germline lookup yields CDR1 LNHNV and CDR2 YYDKDF (reference sequence). The CDR3 DNA reads TGTGCCACCAGCAGAGATTTAAGTGGGACAGTCTCCTACGAGCAGTACTTC. As protein: CATSRDLSGTVSYEQYF.

This chain connects TRBV19 to TRBJ1-1; no firm D call. Between the trimmed V and J ends, which lost 2 bases and 1 base, there was a span of 8 bases. CDR3 size: 14 residues. Looked up from germline, CDR1 is LNHDA and CDR2 is SQIVND (reference sequence). Here the CDR3 reads CASSISFQNTEAFF. CDR3 bases: TGTGCCAGTAGTATATCATTCCAGAACACTGAAGCTTTCTTT.

This clonotype has a handful of counts. The chain links TRBV6-1 to TRBJ1-1, with 8 bases identical to TRBD1. This CDR3 contains 14 residues. V lost 6 bases and J lost 5; bases outside the gene matches: 8. CDR1 MNHNS and CDR2 SASEGT come from the germline V gene. CDR3 nucleotides: TGTGCCAGCAGGCGACAGGGGCAGGGGACTGAAGCTTTCTTT. This encodes CASRRQGQGTEAFF.

This clonotype has a count of ten or more. The chain has TRBV4-1 and TRBJ2-7; D remains unclear. CDR3 length: 19 residues. V was pared by 0 bases and J by 0 bases, with 21 bases between. Germline V lookup: CDR1 MGHRA, CDR2 YSYEKL. This chain's CDR3 is CASSQDQVWGQDSSYEQYF. In nucleotides, the CDR3 is TGCGCCAGCAGCCAAGATCAAGTTTGGGGTCAGGATAGCTCCTACGAGCAGTACTTC.

J is TRBJ2-1 and V is TRBV5-4; D ambiguous. Germline CDR1 is SGHNT and CDR2 is YYREEE (reference sequence). The V end was cut by 1 base, the J end by 5 bases, with 13 bases between. There are 15 residues in the CDR3. The CDR3 DNA sequence: TGTGCCAGCAGCTTGAAAGTAGGGTCTAACAATGAGCAGTTCTTC. This translates into CASSLKVGSNNEQFF.

This clonotype has a handful of counts. V and J are TRBV27 and TRBJ1-1; D remains ambiguous. Germline V gene lookup returns CDR1 MNHEY and CDR2 SMNVEV (reference sequence). The CDR3 spans 13 residues. The V end lost 9 bases, the J end lost 2 bases, and 13 bases lay between the germline ends. The CDR3 DNA reads as TGTGCCAGTTCGCGAGGGTTCAACACTGAAGCTTTCTTT. It is translated as CASSRGFNTEAFF.

This clonotype was observed a few times. The chain recombines TRBV5-6 with TRBJ2-1; 9 bases match TRBD1. Germline V lookup: CDR1 SGHDT, CDR2 YYEEEE. The CDR3 spans 22 residues. The V and J ends lost 0 bases and 0 bases, in that order; junction bases with no gene match: 19. In DNA, the CDR3 is TGTGCCAGCAGCTTGGAGTGGCTCCGGACAGGGGACGGGGGCCCCTCCTACAATGAGCAGTTCTTC. This translates into CASSLEWLRTGDGGPSYNEQFF. Together with reference TRBV5-6 and TRBJ2-1, the CDR3 gives the full variable domain: DAGVTQSPTHLIKTRGQQVTLRCSPKSGHDTVSWYQQALGQGPQFIFQYYEEEERQRGNFPDRFSGHQFPNYSSELNVNALLLGDSALYLCASSLEWLRTGDGGPSYNEQFFGPGTRLTVL.

The chain has TRBV5-1 and TRBJ1-1, with D possibly matching TRBD1 (5 bases). V gave up 0 bases and J gave up 1 base, with 7 bases separating them. The CDR3 spans 14 residues. Looked up from germline, CDR1 is SGHRS and CDR2 is YFSETQ. CDR3 protein: CASSLVGANTEAFF. The CDR3 nucleotides are TGCGCCAGCAGCTTGGTCGGGGCGAACACTGAAGCTTTCTTT.

This clonotype appeared a few times. The genes are TRBV7-2 and TRBJ2-5; D gene unclear. Germline CDR1 reads SGHTA; CDR2 reads FQGNSA. The germline V and J ends were trimmed by 5 bases and 1 base, with 11 bases remaining between them. This CDR3 comprises 14 residues. CDR3 in DNA: TGTGCCAGCAGCATCCCCGGGTCCCAAGAGACCCAGTACTTC. Translated: CASSIPGSQETQYF. Supplemented by reference TRBV7-2 and TRBJ2-5, the full variable domain reads GAGVSQSPSNKVTEKGKDVELRCDPISGHTALYWYRQSLGQGLEFLIYFQGNSAPDKSGLPSDRFSAERTGGSVSTLTIQRTQQEDSAVYLCASSIPGSQETQYFGPGTRLLVL.

This clonotype was counted many times. J is TRBJ2-7 and V is TRBV4-2, with 12 positions matching TRBD2. J lost 3 bases, V lost 4 bases, and 10 bases had no gene match. CDR3 size: 17 residues. Germline loops: CDR1 LGHNA, CDR2 YNFKEQ. CDR3 sequence (DNA): TGTGCCAGCAGCCCGGGACTAGCGGGTAATGAGGTCTACGAGCAGTACTTC. It codes for CASSPGLAGNEVYEQYF.

This clonotype was seen a single time. J is TRBJ1-3 and V is TRBV7-9; tentative D call: TRBD1 (6 bases). Trimming stripped 5 bases from V and 3 bases from J, with 14 bases between. This CDR3 has 15 residues. Germline V lookup: CDR1 SEHNR, CDR2 FQNEAQ (reference sequence). CDR3 DNA: TGTGCCAGCAGCCCGGGGGCTGAAGTTGGAAACACCATATATTTT. It specifies CASSPGAEVGNTIYF.

This clonotype was counted between two and nine times. The chain carries TRBV9 and TRBJ2-1; D is undetermined. Germline-derived CDR1 and CDR2 are SGDLS and YYNGEE. The CDR3 consists of 13 residues. Trimming stripped 4 bases from V and 9 bases from J, with 14 bases between. CDR3 DNA sequence: TGTGCCAGCAGCACCCGACCTGCCTCTGAGCAGTTCTTC. It codes for CASSTRPASEQFF.

This clonotype came up once. The CDR3 bases are TGTGCCAGCAGTTACTCGGTGGGTGGCGATACGCAGTATTTT. It encodes CASSYSVGGDTQYF. The rearrangement joins TRBV6-5 to TRBJ2-3, with no clear D. The CDR3 runs 14 residues. Germline CDR1 reads MNHEY; CDR2 reads SVGAGI. V gave up 0 bases and J gave up 6 bases, with 10 bases separating them.

V is TRBV12-3 or TRBV12-4 and J is TRBJ2-1; D is possibly TRBD2 (6 bases). Trimming stripped 5 bases from V and 2 bases from J, with 13 bases between. The CDR3 spans 15 residues. The DNA for the CDR3 is TGTGCCAGCAGTCCCCGGGACTTTCCCTACAATGAGCAGTTCTTC. This codes for CASSPRDFPYNEQFF.

The rearrangement links TRBV6-1 to TRBJ1-4, with no clear D. V was trimmed by 2 bases and J by 7 bases, leaving 8 bases between them. Germline V lookup: CDR1 MNHNS, CDR2 SASEGT. CDR3 size: 13 residues. As DNA, the CDR3 is TGTGCCAGCAGTGAAAGACGGAGTGAAAAACTGTTTTTT. Its translation: CASSERRSEKLFF.

Comment on this clonotype: This may be a read error, as it is one base from a much larger clone. The rearrangement uses TRBV7-3 and TRBJ2-5; a possible D gene is TRBD2 (6 bases). Germline V lookup: CDR1 SGHTA, CDR2 FQGTGA. This CDR3 spans 14 amino acids. The CDR3 is CASSRTGVQETHYF. CDR3 DNA sequence: TGTGCCAGCAGCCGCACGGGGGTTCAAGAGACCCATTACTTC. Combining the CDR3 with reference TRBV7-3 and TRBJ2-5 gives the whole variable domain GAGVSQTPSNKVTEKGKYVELRCDPISGHTALYWYRQSLGQGPEFLIYFQGTGAADDSGLPNDRFFAVRPEGSVSTLKIQRTERGDSAVYLCASSRTGVQETHYFGPGTRLLVL.

The CDR3 protein is CASSSRGPGNQPQHF. In nucleotides, the CDR3 is TGTGCCAGCAGTAGCAGGGGGCCAGGCAATCAGCCCCAGCATTTT. The chain combines TRBV6-1 with TRBJ1-5; 8 bases align to TRBD1. Per the germline V gene, CDR1 is MNHNS and CDR2 is SASEGT. V was clipped by 5 bases and J by 2 bases; unmatched bases: 5. CDR3 length: 15 amino acids.

The rearrangement links TRBV6-2 or TRBV6-3 to TRBJ2-7; D possibly corresponds to TRBD1 (6 bases). There are 16 residues in the CDR3. V was trimmed by 7 bases and J by 3 bases, leaving 22 bases between them. Germline CDR1 MNHEY, CDR2 SVGEGT. The CDR3 reads CASNKQGPLGIYEQYF. DNA for the CDR3: TGTGCCAGCAACAAACAGGGCCCCCTGGGTATCTACGAGCAGTACTTC.

The chain has TRBV29-1 and TRBJ2-2; D unclear. The CDR3 has 13 residues. The germline V gene encodes CDR1 SQVTM and CDR2 ANQGSEA. Between the trimmed V and J ends, which lost 7 bases and 1 base, there was a span of 10 bases. CDR3 loop: CSADPQNTGELFF. The CDR3 DNA follows: TGCAGCGCAGACCCGCAGAACACCGGGGAGCTGTTTTTT.